This T cell receptor (beta chain) is from a study of Ad26.COV2.S vaccination and SARS-CoV-2 variants. CDR3 length: 16 residues. The germline CDR1 and CDR2 sequences are LGHNA and YNFKEQ. V was pared by 0 bases and J by 6 bases, with 6 bases of the junction left unmatched. Generated by immunoSEQ multiplex PCR, the TCRdb table keeps only in-frame clones and is missing some. The data show about 97,000 clones, with around three quarters seen just once and around 15% held by the top ten. Overall study results and limits: The TCR breadth and depth analyses may have understated or missed part of the total T cell responses. After vaccination, substantial breadth of spike-specific CD8+ and CD4+ responses was reported.

Regarding this clone: Its antigen is currently unknown.

The TCR comes from a human donor who had recovered from COVID-19. This chain links TRBV4-2 with TRBJ2-1; 9 bases match TRBD1. The sample consisted of peripheral blood, taken after recovery from COVID-19. CDR3 loop: CASSQDMGQGANEQFF. CDR3 DNA sequence: TGTGCCAGCAGCCAAGATATGGGACAGGGCGCCAATGAGCAGTTCTTC.